Listed below are T cell receptor beta chains from one sample, sequenced in a study of neurological immune-mediated disorders. TCRdb ran MiXCR on the 5' RACE reads and lists one entry per CDR3 protein. The table has 50,000 to 65,000 distinct CDR3 sequences, under 5% seen once. Sequencing was done on a sample of PBMCs. These receptors were taken from a woman between 50 and 59 years old with multiple sclerosis. The CDR3 runs from the conserved cysteine through the conserved F or W. The order of the fields is CDR3 protein, CDR3 DNA, D gene, V gene, J gene, clone size. The D gene is left open where the match is weak. The size entry gives once, few, many, or a class for an expanded clone.

CDR3: CASSSTGRGTDTQYF; DNA: TGTGCCAGCAGTTCGACAGGGCGGGGGACAGATACGCAGTATTTT; D: NA; V: TRBV6-5; J: TRBJ2-3; size: many
CDR3: CASSQEGELYEQYF; DNA: TGTGCCAGCAGCCAAGAAGGGGAGCTCTACGAGCAGTACTTC; D: NA; V: TRBV3-1; J: TRBJ2-7; size: many
CDR3: CASSDDRRNTGELFF; DNA: TGTGCCAGCAGTGATGACAGGAGAAACACCGGGGAGCTGTTTTTT; D: NA; V: TRBV27; J: TRBJ2-2; size: many
CDR3: CASSFQGRDTDTQYF; DNA: TGTGCCAGCAGCTTCCAGGGCAGGGATACAGATACGCAGTATTTT; D: NA; V: TRBV7-6; J: TRBJ2-3; size: few
CDR3: CASSRGYDETQYF; DNA: TGTGCCAGCTCCCGGGGATACGACGAGACCCAGTACTTC; D: NA; V: TRBV27; J: TRBJ2-5; size: many
CDR3: CASSLRTVRETQYF; DNA: TGCGCCAGCAGCTTGAGGACAGTAAGAGAGACCCAGTACTTC; D: NA; V: TRBV5-1; J: TRBJ2-5; size: many
CDR3: CASRSARQGNTGELFF; DNA: TGTGCCAGCAGATCAGCACGACAGGGGAACACCGGGGAGCTGTTTTTT; D: TRBD1; V: TRBV7-9; J: TRBJ2-2; size: many
CDR3: CANGKGGTETQYF; DNA: TGTGCCAATGGGAAGGGCGGCACGGAGACCCAGTACTTC; D: NA; V: TRBV7-2; J: TRBJ2-5; size: many
CDR3: CSVVRPSPRNEQFF; DNA: TGCAGCGTTGTTAGACCTTCGCCCCGCAATGAGCAGTTCTTC; D: NA; V: TRBV29-1; J: TRBJ2-1; size: many
CDR3: CASSMSRATGELFF; DNA: TGTGCCAGCAGCATGTCCAGGGCCACCGGGGAGCTGTTTTTT; D: NA; V: TRBV7-3; J: TRBJ2-2; size: many